This T cell receptor (beta chain) was profiled in a study of blood T cell repertoires in COVID-19 (TCRdb year 2020). Broadly, across the study: The collaborator samples originated in the United States, Italy and Spain and spanned the acute and convalescent phases of COVID-19. The material from the prospective study consisted of cDNA or gDNA derived from T cells, B-cell-depleted T cells, or PBMCs. The dataset comprised deeply sampled blood TCRbeta repertoires from subjects exposed to, actively infected with, or recovered from COVID-19. The repertoires were made available in a free public database intended to serve as a resource for research on the immune response to SARS-CoV-2. Samples were obtained from the ongoing ImmuneRACE study (first 160 participants) and from about 1,300 subjects provided by 6 global collaborators. The sample metadata nearly always contained a de-identified subject ID, COVID-19 status, age in years and sex. HLA class I and class II types, where available, came from metadata supplied by the sample provider rather than from assay-based typing.

On this clone: There is no known antigen for this receptor. Within one base of it there is no much larger clone, and no base qualities were kept.

TCRbeta CDR3 regions were amplified from genomic DNA by means of the immunoSEQ Assay, a bias-controlled multiplex PCR. Per the source publication's procedure: Within the assay, amplification of reference gene primers was used to estimate how many nucleated cells each sample contained. Sequence reads were collapsed and filtered to measure the absolute abundance of every unique TCRbeta CDR3 rearrangement. For each sample, productive Simpson clonality was calculated as the square root of Simpson's diversity index over productive rearrangements. Imported from immuneACCESS, the table was reduced by TCRdb to in-frame sequences with V and J called. These copies leave out some clones; in studies compared against another copy, an unresolved V gene accounts for under half, and the cause of the remainder is not known. The DNA was the basis for D and trimming; V, J and clone size are from that table. This sample comprises 300,000 to 350,000 clones, roughly 87% of them detected only once. 1% of the sample is in the top ten clones.

Participants in the prospective study were aged roughly 18 to 89 years, lived in about two dozen United States geographic areas, and enrolled through a virtual design. To assign participants to cohorts, the prospective study relied on clinical history that participants themselves reported in a screening survey and a study questionnaire. Recovered participants in ImmuneRACE Cohort 3 were defined by two consecutive negative NP/OP PCR tests, clearance by a healthcare professional, or resolution of symptoms. Mobile phlebotomists in the prospective study collected whole blood, serum and a nasopharyngeal or oropharyngeal swab from every participant. Prospective study participants could optionally give additional blood draws and questionnaires over an approximately two-month period. Before DNA extraction, prospective study blood samples were shipped either frozen or at room temperature. The germline V gene (reference sequence) sets CDR1 to MNHEY and CDR2 to SMNVEV. Deletion took 0 bases off V and 10 bases off J, with a span of 13 bases between the germline ends. CDR3 length: 15 amino acids, cysteine to phenylalanine. Kept here is only the CDR3 DNA, which spans 45 bases and is read in frame from base 1.

The paper as a whole reports these results and caveats: The amount of clinical and demographic metadata varied by source and participant and was provided uncurated.

The TCR comes from a woman aged 25 to 39 who had recovered from COVID-19. The sequenced sample consisted of PBMCs or T cells enriched from blood (not recorded which). The rearranged segments are TRBV27 and TRBJ1-6; the D segment could be TRBD1, given 6 matching bases. CDR3 reads: CASSLSWDIASPLHF. The sequenced DNA: TGTGCCAGCAGTTTATCGTGGGACATCGCCTCACCCCTCCACTTT.